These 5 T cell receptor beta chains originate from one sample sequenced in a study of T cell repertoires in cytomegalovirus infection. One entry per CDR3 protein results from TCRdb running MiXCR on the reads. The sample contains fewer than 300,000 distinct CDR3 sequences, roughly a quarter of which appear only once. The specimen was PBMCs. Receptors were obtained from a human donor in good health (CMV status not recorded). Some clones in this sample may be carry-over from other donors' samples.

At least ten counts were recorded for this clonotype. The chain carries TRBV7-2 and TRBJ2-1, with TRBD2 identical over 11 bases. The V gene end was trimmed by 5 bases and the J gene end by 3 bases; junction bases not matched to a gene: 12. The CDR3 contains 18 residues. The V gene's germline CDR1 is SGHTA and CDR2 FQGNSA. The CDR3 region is CASSGISAGTSGYNEQFF. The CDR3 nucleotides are TGTGCCAGCAGCGGGATTTCCGCCGGGACTAGCGGCTACAATGAGCAGTTCTTC.

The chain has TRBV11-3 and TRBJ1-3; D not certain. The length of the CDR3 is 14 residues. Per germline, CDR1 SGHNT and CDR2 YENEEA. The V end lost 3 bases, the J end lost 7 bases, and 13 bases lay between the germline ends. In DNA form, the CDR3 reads TGTGCCAGCAGCTTCAGGCGGTCTAGGAACACCATATATTTT. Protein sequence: CASSFRRSRNTIYF. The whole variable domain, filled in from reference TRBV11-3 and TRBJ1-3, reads EAGVVQSPRYKIIEKKQPVAFWCNPISGHNTLYWYLQNLGQGPELLIRYENEEAVDDSQLPKDRFSAERLKGVDSTLKIQPAELGDSAVYLCASSFRRSRNTIYFGEGSWLTVV.

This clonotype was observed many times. This CDR3 reads CATSRDGLADLAKNIQYF. The CDR3 DNA reads as TGTGCCACCAGCAGAGATGGACTAGCGGATTTAGCCAAAAACATTCAGTACTTC. The rearrangement uses TRBV15 and TRBJ2-4, with 10 bases matching TRBD2. Germline lookup yields CDR1 LNHNV and CDR2 YYDKDF (reference sequence). The length of the CDR3 is 18 residues. V trimming: 0 bases; J trimming: 0 bases; junction bases outside the gene matches: 5.

DNA of the CDR3: TGTGCCAGCAGTTACCCCGGAAATTCACCCCTCCACTTT. It encodes CASSYPGNSPLHF. The chain links TRBV6-2 or TRBV6-3 to TRBJ1-6, with D hard to call. Germline V gene lookup returns CDR1 MNHEY and CDR2 SVGEGT. V was pared by 2 bases and J by 7 bases, with 6 bases between. CDR3 length: 13 residues.

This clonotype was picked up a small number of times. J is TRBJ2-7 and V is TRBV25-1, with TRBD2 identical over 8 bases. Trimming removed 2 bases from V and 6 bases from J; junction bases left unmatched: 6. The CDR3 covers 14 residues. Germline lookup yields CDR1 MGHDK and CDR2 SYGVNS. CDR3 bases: TGTGCCAGCAGTGAAGACGACGGGAGGGTCGAGCAGTACTTC. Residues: CASSEDDGRVEQYF.